This TCR beta chain stems from a study of PD-1 blockade in classical Hodgkin lymphoma. Comment on this clone: The antigen remains unidentified.

Study results and limitations: CD4+ TCR diversity, unlike CD8+, rose significantly by C4D1. Before treatment, TCR diversity in newly diagnosed patients was reportedly lower than in healthy donors.

No patient escaped relapse after autologous stem cell transplantation, and brentuximab vedotin exposure varied. Method: immunoSEQ multiplex PCR; TCRdb's copy keeps in-frame clones and lacks some. The sample shows about 100,000 clones, more than 85% of them seen only once. The sample consisted of peripheral blood mononuclear cells (PBMCs), taken before the second cycle of nivolumab. The origin of this receptor is a human donor with classical Hodgkin lymphoma.

The CDR3 is CASSELISKQFF. CDR3 in DNA: TGTGCCAGCAGTGAACTTATCAGTAAGCAGTTCTTC. The V and J genes are TRBV6-1 and TRBJ2-1; D is uncertain. CDR3 length: 12 amino acids. Germline lookup yields CDR1 MNHNS and CDR2 SASEGT. V was cut by 2 bases and J by 11 bases, with 10 bases left in between.